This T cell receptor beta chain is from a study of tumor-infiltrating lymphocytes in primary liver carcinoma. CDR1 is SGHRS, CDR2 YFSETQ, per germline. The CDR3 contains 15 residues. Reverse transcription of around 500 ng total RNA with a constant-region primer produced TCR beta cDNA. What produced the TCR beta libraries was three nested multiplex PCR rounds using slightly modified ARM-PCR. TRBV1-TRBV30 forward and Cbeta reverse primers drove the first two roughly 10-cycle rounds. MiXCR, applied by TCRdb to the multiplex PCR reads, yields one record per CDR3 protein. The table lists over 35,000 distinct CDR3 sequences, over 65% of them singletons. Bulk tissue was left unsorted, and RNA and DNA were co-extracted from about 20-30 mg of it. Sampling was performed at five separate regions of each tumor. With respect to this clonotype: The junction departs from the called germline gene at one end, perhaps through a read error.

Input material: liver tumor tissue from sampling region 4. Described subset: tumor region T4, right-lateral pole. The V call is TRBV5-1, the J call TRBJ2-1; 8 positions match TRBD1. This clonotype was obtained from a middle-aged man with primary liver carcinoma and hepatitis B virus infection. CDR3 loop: CASGFTGGLGGEQFF. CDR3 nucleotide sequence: TGCGCCAGCGGCTTTACAGGGGGTCTCGGGGGTGAGCAGTTCTTC.